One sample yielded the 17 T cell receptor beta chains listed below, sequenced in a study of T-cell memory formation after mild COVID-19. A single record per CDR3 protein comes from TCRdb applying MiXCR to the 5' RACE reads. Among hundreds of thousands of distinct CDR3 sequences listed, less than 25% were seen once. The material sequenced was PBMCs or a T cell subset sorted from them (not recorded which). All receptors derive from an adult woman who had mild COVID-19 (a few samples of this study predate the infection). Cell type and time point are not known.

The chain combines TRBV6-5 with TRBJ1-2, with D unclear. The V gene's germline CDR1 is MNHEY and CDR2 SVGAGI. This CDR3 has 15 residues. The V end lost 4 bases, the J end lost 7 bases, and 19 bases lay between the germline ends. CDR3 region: CASSSEDGPLFGYTF. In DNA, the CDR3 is TGTGCCAGCAGTTCTGAGGACGGACCCCTTTTTGGCTACACCTTC.

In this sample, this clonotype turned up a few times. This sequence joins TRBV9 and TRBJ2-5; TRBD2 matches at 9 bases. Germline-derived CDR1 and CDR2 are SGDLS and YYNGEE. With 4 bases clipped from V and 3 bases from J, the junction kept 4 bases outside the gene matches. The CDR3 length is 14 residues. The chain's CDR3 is CASSQRGEKETQYF. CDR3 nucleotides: TGTGCCAGCAGCCAGCGGGGGGAAAAAGAGACCCAGTACTTC.

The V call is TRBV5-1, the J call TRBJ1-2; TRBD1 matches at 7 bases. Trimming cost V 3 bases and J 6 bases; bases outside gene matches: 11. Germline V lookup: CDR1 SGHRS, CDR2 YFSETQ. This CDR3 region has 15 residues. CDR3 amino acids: CASSSDPGTANGYTF. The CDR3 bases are TGCGCCAGCAGCTCGGACCCCGGGACAGCTAATGGCTACACCTTC.

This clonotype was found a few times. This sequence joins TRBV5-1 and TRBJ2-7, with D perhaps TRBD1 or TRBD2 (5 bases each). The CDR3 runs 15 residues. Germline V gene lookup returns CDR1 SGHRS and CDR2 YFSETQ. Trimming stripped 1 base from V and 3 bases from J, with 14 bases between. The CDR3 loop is CASSLSWGKGYEQYF. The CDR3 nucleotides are TGCGCCAGCAGCTTGAGCTGGGGGAAAGGCTACGAGCAGTACTTC.

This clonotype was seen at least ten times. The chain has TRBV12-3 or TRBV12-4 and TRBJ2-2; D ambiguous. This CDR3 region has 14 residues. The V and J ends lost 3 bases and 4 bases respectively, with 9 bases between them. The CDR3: CASSLVGATGELFF. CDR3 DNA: TGTGCCAGCAGTTTGGTAGGCGCCACCGGGGAGCTGTTTTTT.

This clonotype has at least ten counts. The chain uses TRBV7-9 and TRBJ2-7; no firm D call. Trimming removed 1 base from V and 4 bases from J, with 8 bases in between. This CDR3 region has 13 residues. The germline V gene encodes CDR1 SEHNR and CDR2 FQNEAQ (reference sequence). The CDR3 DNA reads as TGTGCCAGCAGCTTAGTGACTGCTTACGAGCAGTACTTC. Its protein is CASSLVTAYEQYF.

The CDR3 protein is CAISEGDIDTQYF. In DNA, the CDR3 is TGTGCCATCAGTGAAGGGGACATAGATACGCAGTATTTT. The V call is TRBV10-3, the J call TRBJ2-3, with D maybe TRBD1 (6 bases). CDR1 is ENHRY, CDR2 SYGVKD, per germline. V was cut by 3 bases and J by 5 bases, with 9 bases left in between. The CDR3 covers 13 residues.

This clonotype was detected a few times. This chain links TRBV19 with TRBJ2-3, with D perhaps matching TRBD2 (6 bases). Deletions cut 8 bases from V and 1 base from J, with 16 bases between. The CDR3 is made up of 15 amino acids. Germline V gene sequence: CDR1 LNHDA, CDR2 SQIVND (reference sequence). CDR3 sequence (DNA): TGTGCCAGTGCGGTAAGGGACTTCCGCACAGATACGCAGTATTTT. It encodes CASAVRDFRTDTQYF.

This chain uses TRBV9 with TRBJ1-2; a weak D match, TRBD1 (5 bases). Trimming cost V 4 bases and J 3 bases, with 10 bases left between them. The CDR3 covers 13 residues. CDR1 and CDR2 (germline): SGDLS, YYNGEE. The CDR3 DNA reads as TGTGCCAGCAGCAACAGGCTAGACTATGGCTACACCTTC. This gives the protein CASSNRLDYGYTF.

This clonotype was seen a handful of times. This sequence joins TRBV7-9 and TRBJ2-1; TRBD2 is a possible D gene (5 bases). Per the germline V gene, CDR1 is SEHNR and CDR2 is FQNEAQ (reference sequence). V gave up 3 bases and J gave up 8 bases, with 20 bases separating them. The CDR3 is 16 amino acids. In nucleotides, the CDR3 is TGTGCCAGCAGCTTCGTTAGGGCGGGCGGGTCCGATGAGCAGTTCTTC. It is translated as CASSFVRAGGSDEQFF.

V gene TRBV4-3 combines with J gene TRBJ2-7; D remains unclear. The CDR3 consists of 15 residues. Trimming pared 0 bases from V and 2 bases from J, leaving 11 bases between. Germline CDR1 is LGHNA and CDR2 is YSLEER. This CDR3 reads CASSQEKARTYEQYF. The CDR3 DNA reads TGCGCCAGCAGCCAAGAGAAGGCCAGAACCTACGAGCAGTACTTC.

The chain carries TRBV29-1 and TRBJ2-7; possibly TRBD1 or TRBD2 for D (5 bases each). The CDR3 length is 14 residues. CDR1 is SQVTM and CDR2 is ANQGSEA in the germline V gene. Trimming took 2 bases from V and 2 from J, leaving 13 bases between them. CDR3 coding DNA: TGCAGCGTTGAAAAGGGGACGGCTCCCTACGAGCAGTACTTC. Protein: CSVEKGTAPYEQYF.

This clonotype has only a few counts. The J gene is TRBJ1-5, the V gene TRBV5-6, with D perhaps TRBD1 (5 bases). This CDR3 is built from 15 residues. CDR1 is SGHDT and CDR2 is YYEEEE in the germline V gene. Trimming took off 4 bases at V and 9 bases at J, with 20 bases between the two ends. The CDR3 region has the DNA TGTGCCAGCAGCGGGGACCGCGTCTCCATCCCGCCCCAGCATTTT. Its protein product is CASSGDRVSIPPQHF.

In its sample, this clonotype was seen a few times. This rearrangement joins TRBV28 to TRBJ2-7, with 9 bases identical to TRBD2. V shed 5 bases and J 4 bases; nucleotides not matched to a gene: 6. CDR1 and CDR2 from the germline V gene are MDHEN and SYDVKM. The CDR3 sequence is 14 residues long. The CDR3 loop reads CASSKGGLAYEQYF. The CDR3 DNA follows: TGTGCCAGCAGTAAAGGGGGACTAGCTTACGAGCAGTACTTC.

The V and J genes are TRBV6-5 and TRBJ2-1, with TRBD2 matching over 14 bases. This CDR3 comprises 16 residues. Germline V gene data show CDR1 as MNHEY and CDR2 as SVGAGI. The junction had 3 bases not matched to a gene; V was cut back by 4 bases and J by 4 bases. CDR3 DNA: TGTGCCAGCAGTTCGGGACTAGCGGGAGAGTACAATGAGCAGTTCTTC. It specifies CASSSGLAGEYNEQFF.

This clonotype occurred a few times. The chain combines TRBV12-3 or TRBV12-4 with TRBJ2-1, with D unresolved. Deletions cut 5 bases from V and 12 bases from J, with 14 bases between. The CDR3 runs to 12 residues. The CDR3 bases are TGTGCCAGCAGTCCGGATGTCCACGGGCAGTTCTTC. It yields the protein CASSPDVHGQFF.

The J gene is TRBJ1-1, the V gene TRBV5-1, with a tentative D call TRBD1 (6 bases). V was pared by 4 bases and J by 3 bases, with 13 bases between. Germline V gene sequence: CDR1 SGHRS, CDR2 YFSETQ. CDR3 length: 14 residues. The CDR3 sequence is CASSPQGIHTEAFF. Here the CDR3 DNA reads TGCGCCAGCAGCCCACAGGGAATTCACACTGAAGCTTTCTTT.